A single sample gave rise to the 18 T cell receptor beta chains below, sequenced in a study of T-cell reconstitution after alpha-beta-depleted transplantation in children. Library preparation (for TCRbeta) was performed with unique molecular identifiers. TCRdb reanalysed the PCR reads using MiXCR and keeps one entry per CDR3 protein. The sample shows 500,000 to 600,000 distinct CDR3 sequences, approximately 20% of them seen only once. The sample consisted of PBMCs from the stem cell graft donor, taken from the stem cell graft. These receptors were taken from a human donor who donated a stem cell graft to a child with acute lymphoblastic leukemia.

This clonotype was observed a few times. V gene TRBV11-1 combines with J gene TRBJ2-3; TRBD2 might be the D (5 bases). The CDR3 runs 17 residues. Germline lookup yields CDR1 SGHAT and CDR2 FQDESV (reference sequence). V was shortened by 6 bases and J by 0 bases, with 19 bases between the two germline ends. For the CDR3, the DNA is TGTGCCAGCAGTTCTATTTACGCAGGACTTAGCACAGATACGCAGTATTTT. It translates to CASSSIYAGLSTDTQYF.

The chain has TRBV7-6 and TRBJ1-5; D is undetermined. The CDR3 runs 15 residues. From germline, CDR1 is SGHVS and CDR2 FNYEAQ. Trimming removed 1 base from V and 5 bases from J, with 12 bases in between. CDR3 sequence: CASSLEGRSYQPQHF. The DNA for the CDR3 is TGTGCCAGCAGCTTAGAGGGCAGGTCCTATCAGCCCCAGCATTTT.

This clonotype came up a few times. The chain is built from TRBV7-2 and TRBJ2-1, with TRBD2 identical over 10 bases. There are 15 residues in the CDR3. J gave up 0 bases and V 5 bases, and 1 base lay outside the gene matches. Per the germline V gene, CDR1 is SGHTA and CDR2 is FQGNSA. In nucleotides, the CDR3 is TGTGCCAGCAGCACTAGCGGGGTCTCCTACAATGAGCAGTTCTTC. This translates into CASSTSGVSYNEQFF.

In DNA form, the CDR3 reads TGTGCCAGCAGCTTGCCCCCGACGGCTGAGCAGTTCTTC. Its translation: CASSLPPTAEQFF. The rearrangement uses TRBV5-4 and TRBJ2-1; no reliable D call. Germline V gene lookup returns CDR1 SGHNT and CDR2 YYREEE (reference sequence). This CDR3 spans 13 amino acids. Trimming pared 1 base from V and 9 bases from J, leaving 11 bases between.

The gene calls are TRBV18 and TRBJ1-2; unclear D gene. Trimming took off 5 bases at V and 3 bases at J, with 13 bases between the two ends. Germline assignment: CDR1 KGHSH and CDR2 LQKENI. The CDR3 is 14 residues long. Written as DNA, the CDR3 is TGTGCCAGCTCAAAATCCCACGGCGACTATGGCTACACCTTC. It yields the protein CASSKSHGDYGYTF.

The chain has TRBV21-1 and TRBJ1-5; no DNA check was done on the table's D call, TRBD1. TRBV21-1 constitutes a pseudogene. The CDR3 length is 12 residues. The CDR3 loop is CASSKGDKPQHF. DNA for the CDR3: TGTGCCAGCAGCAAAGGGGACAAGCCCCAGCATTTT.

The chain combines TRBV21-1 with TRBJ2-5; the D call of TRBD2 is as the table states it, not checked on the DNA. TRBV21-1 corresponds to a pseudogene. The CDR3 totals 21 residues. CDR3 bases: TGTGCCAGCAGCAAAGGTGGCCCCGGGACTAGCGGGAGTCTTTGGCAAGAGACCCAGTACTTC. Protein: CASSKGGPGTSGSLWQETQYF.

In its sample, this clonotype was seen a few times. The chain recombines TRBV20-1 with TRBJ2-5; 12 bases align to TRBD2. Germline-derived CDR1 and CDR2 are DFQATT and SNEGSKA (reference sequence). Losses at the gene ends were 3 bases for V and 4 bases for J; bases not matched to a gene: 6. The CDR3 contains 15 residues. DNA of the CDR3: TGCAGTGCTAGGCGGACTAGCGGGATCCCAGAGACCCAGTACTTC. It codes for CSARRTSGIPETQYF.

This clonotype has a handful of counts. The chain couples TRBV20-1 to TRBJ2-7; a possible D gene is TRBD1 (5 bases). Trimming removed 1 base at V and 4 bases at J, with 17 bases between. The germline V gene encodes CDR1 DFQATT and CDR2 SNEGSKA (reference sequence). This CDR3 is built from 15 residues. CDR3 sequence: CSARVWAERQYEQYF. CDR3 nucleotides: TGCAGTGCTAGAGTTTGGGCAGAACGACAGTACGAGCAGTACTTC.

The chain combines TRBV20-1 with TRBJ1-2; unclear D gene. Per the germline V gene, CDR1 is DFQATT and CDR2 is SNEGSKA (reference sequence). V was pared by 5 bases and J by 8 bases, with 12 bases between. The CDR3 extends over 11 amino acids. The CDR3 DNA reads as TGCAGTGCTGCTAAAGGCGGGGGCTACACCTTC. Translation gives CSAAKGGGYTF.

This clonotype appeared a few times. The chain links TRBV20-1 to TRBJ2-2; 8 bases are shared with TRBD2. The V and J ends lost 3 bases and 4 bases, in that order; junction bases with no gene match: 7. There are 15 residues in the CDR3. CDR1 and CDR2 from the germline V gene are DFQATT and SNEGSKA (reference sequence). The CDR3 DNA follows: TGCAGTGCTAGTAGGATCAGCGGGGGCACCGGGGAGCTGTTTTTT. Its protein product is CSASRISGGTGELFF.

V is TRBV20-1 and J is TRBJ2-2, with 9 bases matching TRBD1. CDR1 is DFQATT, CDR2 SNEGSKA, per germline (reference sequence). CDR3 length equals 19 residues. The trim removed 1 base at V and 3 bases at J, leaving 15 bases unmatched. Written as DNA, the CDR3 is TGCAGTGCTAGAGCTTACAGGGGGCAGTGGGGCGGGGACACCGGGGAGCTGTTTTTT. The encoded protein is CSARAYRGQWGGDTGELFF.

The CDR3 loop is CASSPVPGTAVHGYTF. The CDR3 DNA sequence: TGTGCCAGCAGCCCGGTACCGGGAACGGCCGTCCATGGCTACACCTTC. The chain combines TRBV7-9 with TRBJ1-2, with D unclear. The length of the CDR3 is 16 residues. The germline gives CDR1 SEHNR, CDR2 FQNEAQ (reference sequence). Trimming took off 5 bases at V and 6 bases at J, with 22 bases between the two ends.

The rearrangement uses TRBV24-1 and TRBJ2-1; TRBD1 might be the D (6 bases). This CDR3 comprises 13 residues. V dropped 9 bases and J dropped 10 bases, with 18 bases sitting between them. Looked up from germline, CDR1 is KGHDR and CDR2 is SFDVKD. The chain's CDR3 is CATAGTPEREQFF. In DNA form, the CDR3 reads TGTGCCACCGCCGGGACACCGGAGAGGGAGCAGTTCTTC.

This clonotype occurred a few times. V and J are TRBV5-1 and TRBJ2-7, with 8 bases that match TRBD1. V shed 4 bases, J shed 2 bases, and the junction held 5 bases outside the gene matches. CDR3 length: 14 residues. Germline V gene sequence: CDR1 SGHRS, CDR2 YFSETQ. CDR3 in DNA: TGCGCCAGCAGCGCCGGACAGGGTCCCTACGAGCAGTACTTC. It yields the protein CASSAGQGPYEQYF.

This clonotype was seen a few times. The chain uses TRBV29-1 and TRBJ2-1, with D tentatively TRBD1 (6 bases). V lost 6 bases to trimming and J lost 4 bases, with 10 bases between them. In germline, CDR1 is SQVTM, CDR2 ANQGSEA. This CDR3 has 12 residues. Here the CDR3 DNA reads TGCAGCGTGGGGGACATATACAATGAGCAGTTCTTC. Protein: CSVGDIYNEQFF.

V is TRBV12-3 or TRBV12-4 and J is TRBJ2-1; 8 positions agree with TRBD2. Trimming at V came to 0 bases and at J to 7 bases, leaving 5 bases not matched to a gene. The CDR3 covers 15 residues. The CDR3 reads CASSLAPGGGNEQFF. The CDR3 DNA reads as TGTGCCAGCAGTTTAGCGCCGGGAGGGGGGAATGAGCAGTTCTTC.

This chain joins TRBV4-1 and TRBJ1-1, with D hard to call. This CDR3 spans 14 amino acids. V lost 0 bases and J 4 bases, leaving 9 bases between the germline ends. Germline CDR1 reads MGHRA; CDR2 reads YSYEKL. The CDR3 DNA reads as TGCGCCAGCAGCCAAGAAAGGGCAGTCACTGAAGCTTTCTTT. Protein sequence: CASSQERAVTEAFF.